The 14 T cell receptor beta chains below come from one sample, sequenced in a study of T-cell memory formation after mild COVID-19. TCRdb re-called the 5' RACE reads through MiXCR, storing one row per CDR3 protein. The data show around 260,000 distinct CDR3 sequences, about 17% seen once. The sequenced sample was PBMCs or a T cell subset sorted from them (not recorded which). These receptors all come from a man younger than 35 who had mild COVID-19 (a few samples of this study predate the infection). Cell type and time point are not known.

This clonotype was found a few times. The chain employs TRBV4-1 and TRBJ2-3, with D possibly TRBD2 on 5 matching bases. The V gene's germline CDR1 is MGHRA and CDR2 YSYEKL. The CDR3 sequence is 13 residues long. V was clipped by 1 base and J by 5 bases, with 7 bases between them. This CDR3 reads CASSQGGRDTQYF. Here the CDR3 DNA reads TGCGCCAGCAGCCAAGGAGGGAGAGATACGCAGTATTTT.

V and J are TRBV5-4 and TRBJ1-4; 8 nucleotides agree with TRBD1. Germline V lookup: CDR1 SGHNT, CDR2 YYREEE (reference sequence). V lost 2 bases to trimming and J lost 8 bases; unmatched junction nucleotides: 14. The CDR3 totals 17 residues. The CDR3 here is CASSFGTGGTLREKLFF. The CDR3 bases are TGTGCCAGCAGCTTTGGTACAGGGGGGACCCTTAGGGAAAAACTGTTTTTT.

The chain has TRBV7-2 and TRBJ2-3, with TRBD2 identical over 8 bases. In germline, CDR1 is SGHTA, CDR2 FQGNSA. V was pared by 2 bases and J by 5 bases, with 6 bases of the junction left unmatched. The CDR3 has 15 amino acids. The CDR3 region has the DNA TGTGCCAGCAGCTTAATGGCGGGGGGCCGAGATACGCAGTATTTT. Translation gives CASSLMAGGRDTQYF.

This clonotype has more than one count but fewer than ten. CDR3 DNA: TGCGCCAGCAGCCCCGGACAGCGGATTTTGACGGCCAAAAACATTCAGTACTTC. Translated, it gives CASSPGQRILTAKNIQYF. This rearrangement joins TRBV4-1 to TRBJ2-4, with D possibly TRBD1 on 6 matching bases. This CDR3 spans 18 amino acids. Germline assignment: CDR1 MGHRA and CDR2 YSYEKL. The V and J ends lost 4 bases and 1 base respectively, with 20 bases between them.

The chain carries TRBV7-3 and TRBJ1-5; 7 positions agree with TRBD1. The trim removed 6 bases at V and 7 bases at J, leaving 6 bases unmatched. Germline values: CDR1 SGHTA, CDR2 FQGTGA. The CDR3 spans 13 residues. The CDR3 nucleotides are TGTGCCAGCAGTCCCGACAGGGACCAGCCCCAGCATTTT. Residues: CASSPDRDQPQHF.

The chain has TRBV18 and TRBJ2-7; D unclear. The V gene's germline CDR1 is KGHSH and CDR2 LQKENI. The V and J ends lost 2 bases and 5 bases respectively, with 16 bases between them. CDR3 length: 15 amino acids. The CDR3 DNA reads as TGTGCCAGCTCACCATCGTACGGCGGAGAAAACGAGCAGTACTTC. Protein: CASSPSYGGENEQYF.

This clonotype was found a few times. The CDR3 DNA sequence: TGCGCCAGCAGCTTGGTGAGGGTGACGTCCCCAGAGACCCAGTACTTC. Translating gives CASSLVRVTSPETQYF. This chain uses TRBV5-1 with TRBJ2-5; D is perhaps TRBD2 (5 bases). Germline CDR1 is SGHRS and CDR2 is YFSETQ. Trimming left V 0 bases short and J 4 bases short, with 16 bases between. The CDR3 has 16 residues.

This clonotype turned up a few times. The V call is TRBV4-3, the J call TRBJ2-2, with D hard to call. The CDR3 contains 14 residues. The germline gives CDR1 LGHNA, CDR2 YSLEER. V shed 5 bases and J shed 4 bases, with 11 bases lying between them. DNA of the CDR3: TGCGCCAGCAGCGCCGCGGAAGGCACCGGGGAGCTGTTTTTT. It translates to CASSAAEGTGELFF.

This clonotype was seen only a few times. This chain uses TRBV6-5 with TRBJ2-1; D ambiguous. The V end lost 1 base, the J end lost 7 bases, and 8 bases lay between the germline ends. This CDR3 has 13 amino acids. CDR1 and CDR2 (germline): MNHEY, SVGAGI. CDR3 residues: CASSYFGRNEQFF. The DNA for the CDR3 is TGTGCCAGCAGTTACTTTGGGCGGAATGAGCAGTTCTTC.

V is TRBV12-3 or TRBV12-4 and J is TRBJ2-1, with TRBD2 matching over 9 bases. This CDR3 region has 14 residues. The V gene end was trimmed by 7 bases and the J gene end by 9 bases; junction bases not matched to a gene: 10. The CDR3 region is CASTSLLAGPEQFF. CDR3 coding DNA: TGTGCCAGCACCTCTCTACTAGCGGGTCCTGAGCAGTTCTTC.

This chain links TRBV29-1 with TRBJ1-2, with D possibly being TRBD1 (5 bases). Per the germline V gene, CDR1 is SQVTM and CDR2 is ANQGSEA. This CDR3 has 10 residues. V lost 4 bases, J lost 6 bases, and 6 bases lay in between. The CDR3 nucleotides are TGCAGCGTTGGGACAAATGGCTACACCTTC. Translating it yields CSVGTNGYTF.

This clonotype has more than one count but fewer than ten. Written as DNA, the CDR3 is TGTGCCAGCAGCCGAGGTAGTCGGGAGGGGACAGATACGCAGTATTTT. Its translation is CASSRGSREGTDTQYF. J is TRBJ2-3 and V is TRBV7-6, with 8 bases matching TRBD2. CDR1 is SGHVS and CDR2 is FNYEAQ in the germline V gene. This CDR3 spans 16 amino acids. V lost 5 bases to trimming and J lost 3 bases; unmatched junction nucleotides: 10.

This clonotype was observed a few times. The V and J genes are TRBV11-1 and TRBJ1-1; TRBD1 might be the D (5 bases). Trimming stripped 3 bases from V and 1 base from J, with 15 bases between. In germline, CDR1 is SGHAT, CDR2 FQDESV (reference sequence). The CDR3 runs 16 residues. The CDR3 region is CASSFPRAGTNTEAFF. The DNA of the CDR3 is TGTGCCAGCAGCTTCCCTCGGGCAGGGACGAACACTGAAGCTTTCTTT.

The chain employs TRBV7-9 and TRBJ1-4; no reliable D call. Trimming took 6 bases from V and 2 from J, leaving 7 bases between them. The germline V gene has CDR1 SEHNR and CDR2 FQNEAQ (reference sequence). CDR3 length: 13 residues. CDR3 nucleotide sequence: TGTGCCAGCAGGCGAGGCACTAATGAAAAACTGTTTTTT. Protein product: CASRRGTNEKLFF.